The TCR beta chain described here comes from a study of blood T cell repertoires in COVID-19. Study-wide context: Samples came from the United States, Italy and Spain, spanning acute and convalescent COVID-19. PBMCs, B-cell-depleted T cells, or T cells were the source of the cDNA or gDNA that made up the material.

This CDR3 is 12 amino acids long. Looked up from germline, CDR1 is MNHNS and CDR2 is SASEGT. With 2 bases removed from V and 8 bases from J, the gap between germline ends came to 6 bases. In the original analysis: Researchers report that nucleated cell counts were estimated from reference gene primer amplification. Assay: immunoSEQ multiplex PCR; the TCRdb copy retains only in-frame clones and omits some. V and J calls and clone size are copied from that table; D and trimming were computed from the DNA. In the table there are 250,000 or so clones, approximately 86% of which are singletons. Material: peripheral blood. The receptor's source is a middle-aged man with active or convalescent COVID-19. V gene TRBV6-1 combines with J gene TRBJ1-4; D is uncertain. The CDR3 coding sequence is TGTGCCAGCAGTGAACACGGGGAAAAACTGTTTTTT. Translating gives CASSEHGEKLFF.